The clone carrying this TCR beta chain was recorded many times. The sample belongs to a study of T-cell reconstitution after alpha-beta-depleted transplantation in children. J lost 0 bases, V lost 4 bases, and 2 bases had no gene match. CDR1 is SGHTA, CDR2 FQGNSA, per germline. The CDR3 extends over 15 amino acids. Preparing the TCRbeta library involved the use of unique molecular identifiers. Each CDR3 protein gets one entry after TCRdb re-called the PCR reads with MiXCR. The sample holds 150,000 to 200,000 distinct CDR3 sequences, over 5.5% seen once. The material was PBMCs from the stem cell graft donor, obtained from the stem cell graft. The TCR comes from a human donor who donated a stem cell graft to a child with Wiskott-Aldrich syndrome. V gene TRBV7-2 combines with J gene TRBJ2-2, with 7 bases aligning to TRBD2. Here the CDR3 reads CASSWDYPNTGELFF. Written as DNA, the CDR3 is TGTGCCAGCAGCTGGGACTACCCGAACACCGGGGAGCTGTTTTTT.